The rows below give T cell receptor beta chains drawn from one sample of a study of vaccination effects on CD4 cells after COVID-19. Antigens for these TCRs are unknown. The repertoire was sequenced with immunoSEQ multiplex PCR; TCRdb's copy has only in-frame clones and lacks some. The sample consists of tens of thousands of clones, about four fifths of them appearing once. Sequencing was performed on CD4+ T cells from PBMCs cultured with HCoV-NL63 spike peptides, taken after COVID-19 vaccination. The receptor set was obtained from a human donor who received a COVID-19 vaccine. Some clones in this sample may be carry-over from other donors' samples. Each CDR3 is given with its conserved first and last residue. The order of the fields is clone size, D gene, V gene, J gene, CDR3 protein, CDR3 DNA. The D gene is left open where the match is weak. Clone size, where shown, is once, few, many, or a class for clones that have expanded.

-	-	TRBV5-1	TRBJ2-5	CASSIPGEETQYF	TGCGCCAGCAGCATCCCGGGGGAAGAGACCCAGTACTTC
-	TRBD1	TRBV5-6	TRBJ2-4	CASSTRQGGNIQYF	TGTGCCAGCAGCACCCGACAGGGGGGGAACATTCAGTACTTC
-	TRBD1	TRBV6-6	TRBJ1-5	CASRETGYEQPQHF	TGTGCCAGCAGGGAGACAGGGTATGAGCAGCCCCAGCATTTT
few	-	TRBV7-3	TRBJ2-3	CASSLRASPDTQYF	TGTGCCAGCAGCTTAAGGGCATCGCCAGATACGCAGTATTTT
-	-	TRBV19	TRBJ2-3	CASRTGVGGADTQYF	TGTGCCTCCAGGACGGGGGTTGGAGGGGCAGATACGCAGTATTTT
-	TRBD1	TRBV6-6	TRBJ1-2	CASSIFGRGRPYTF	TGTGCCAGCAGCATCTTTGGAAGGGGGCGCCCCTACACCTTC
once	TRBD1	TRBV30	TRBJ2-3	CAGRTGASTDTQYF	TGTGCCGGAAGGACAGGCGCCAGCACAGATACGCAGTATTTT
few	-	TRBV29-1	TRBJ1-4	CSGGPAANEKLFF	TGCAGCGGTGGGCCGGCAGCTAATGAAAAACTGTTTTTT
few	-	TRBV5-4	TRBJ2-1	CASSSKQGEQFF	TGTGCCAGCAGCTCTAAGCAAGGCGAGCAGTTCTTC
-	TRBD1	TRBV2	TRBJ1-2	CASRPGTAVYGYTF	TGTGCCAGCAGACCCGGGACAGCTGTTTATGGCTACACCTTC
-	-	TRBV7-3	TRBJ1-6	CASSTGRGSPLHF	TGTGCCAGCAGCACGGGACGGGGGTCACCCCTCCACTTT
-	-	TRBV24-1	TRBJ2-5	CATSKPGAQETQYF	TGTGCCACCAGTAAACCCGGGGCCCAAGAGACCCAGTACTTC
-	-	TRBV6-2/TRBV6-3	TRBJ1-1	CASSFGGTEAFF	TGTGCCAGCAGTTTTGGGGGGACTGAAGCTTTCTTT